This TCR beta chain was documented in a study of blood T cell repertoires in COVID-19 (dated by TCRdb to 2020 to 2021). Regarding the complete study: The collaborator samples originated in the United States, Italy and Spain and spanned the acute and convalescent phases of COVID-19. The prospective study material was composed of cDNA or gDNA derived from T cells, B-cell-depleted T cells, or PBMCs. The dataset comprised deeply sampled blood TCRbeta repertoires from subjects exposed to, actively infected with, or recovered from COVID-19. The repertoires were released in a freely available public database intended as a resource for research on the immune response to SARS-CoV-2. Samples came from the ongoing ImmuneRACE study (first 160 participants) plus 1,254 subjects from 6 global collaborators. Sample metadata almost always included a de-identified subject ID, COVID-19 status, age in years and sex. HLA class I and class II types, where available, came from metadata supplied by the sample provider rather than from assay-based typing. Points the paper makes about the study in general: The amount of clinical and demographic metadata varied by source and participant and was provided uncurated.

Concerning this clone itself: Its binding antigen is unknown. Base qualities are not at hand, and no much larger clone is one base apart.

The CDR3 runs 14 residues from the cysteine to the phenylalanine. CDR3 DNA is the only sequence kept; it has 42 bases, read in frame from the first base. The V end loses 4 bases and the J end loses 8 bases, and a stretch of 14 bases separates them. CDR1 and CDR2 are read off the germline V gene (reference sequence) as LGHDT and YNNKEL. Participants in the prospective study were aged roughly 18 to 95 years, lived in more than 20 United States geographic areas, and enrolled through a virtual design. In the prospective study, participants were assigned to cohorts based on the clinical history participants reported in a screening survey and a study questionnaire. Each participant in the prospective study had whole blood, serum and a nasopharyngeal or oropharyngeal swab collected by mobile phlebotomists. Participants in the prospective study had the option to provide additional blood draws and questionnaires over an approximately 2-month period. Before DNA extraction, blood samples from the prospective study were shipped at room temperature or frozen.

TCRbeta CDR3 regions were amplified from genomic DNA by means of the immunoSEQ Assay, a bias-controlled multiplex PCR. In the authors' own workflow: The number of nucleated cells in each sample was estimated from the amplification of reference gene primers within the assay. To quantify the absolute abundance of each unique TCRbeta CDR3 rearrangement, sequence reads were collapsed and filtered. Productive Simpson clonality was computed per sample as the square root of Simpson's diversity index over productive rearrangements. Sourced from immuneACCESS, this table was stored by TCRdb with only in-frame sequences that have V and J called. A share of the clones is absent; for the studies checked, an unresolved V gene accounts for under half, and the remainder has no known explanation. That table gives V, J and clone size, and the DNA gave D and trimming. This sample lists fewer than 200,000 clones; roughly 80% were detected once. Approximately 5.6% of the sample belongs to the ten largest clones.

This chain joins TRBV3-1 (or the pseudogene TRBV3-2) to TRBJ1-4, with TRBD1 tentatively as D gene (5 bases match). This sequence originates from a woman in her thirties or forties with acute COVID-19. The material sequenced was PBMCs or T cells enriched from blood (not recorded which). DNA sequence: TGTGCCAGCAGCCCCGTTCCCGGGGGAGAAAAACTGTTTTTT. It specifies CASSPVPGGEKLFF.